A selection of T cell receptor beta chains follows, all from one sample in a study of early T cells in non-severe SARS-CoV-2 infection. TCRdb used MiXCR to reprocess the 5' RACE reads, holding one entry per CDR3 protein. The sample records some 80,000 distinct CDR3 sequences, 10% to 15% being singletons. The specimen was whole blood. The source is an adult who was a healthcare worker with PCR-confirmed SARS-CoV-2 infection or an uninfected control (not recorded which). Each CDR3 is given with its conserved first and last residue. A D gene is named only where the DNA matches it firmly. Size is stated for part of the rows, as once, few or many counts, or as a class when the clone is expanded.

d_gene	v_gene	j_gene	abundance	CDR3nt	CDR3aa
TRBD2	TRBV4-2	TRBJ2-5	many	TGTGCCAGCAGCCAGGAATTAGCGGGTCGCCCCCAAGAGACCCAGTACTTC	CASSQELAGRPQETQYF
TRBD2	TRBV3-1	TRBJ2-7	few	TGTGCCAGCAGCCATTTGGCGGGAGTGGAATACGAGCAGTACTTC	CASSHLAGVEYEQYF
TRBD1	TRBV5-4	TRBJ1-2	.	TGTGCCAGCAGCCGGGACAGTGTTAACTATGGCTACACCTTC	CASSRDSVNYGYTF
TRBD2	TRBV20-1	TRBJ2-3	many	TGCAGTTTTCCGGGAGGGCCGGTGGCAGATACGCAGTATTTT	CSFPGGPVADTQYF
TRBD2	TRBV7-9	TRBJ2-1	many	TGTGCCAGCAGCTTTGAAGCGGGAGTGCGAGTACATGAGCAGTTCTTC	CASSFEAGVRVHEQFF
TRBD2	TRBV7-3	TRBJ2-5	few	TGTGCCAGCAGCTCGACTAGCGGGAGGGAAGAGACCCAGTACTTC	CASSSTSGREETQYF
TRBD2	TRBV29-1	TRBJ2-1	few	TGCAGCGTTGAATATGGACTAGCGGTTAACAATGAGCAGTTCTTC	CSVEYGLAVNNEQFF
TRBD2	TRBV9	TRBJ2-7	.	TGTGCCAGCAGCGAAACCGGGACTACTCTCACCGGCAGGGACGAGCAGTACTTC	CASSETGTTLTGRDEQYF
TRBD2	TRBV7-2	TRBJ2-2	.	TGTGTCAGCCCAGCTTCACAGCGGGGAAACACCGGGGAGCTGTTTTTT	CVSPASQRGNTGELFF
.	TRBV11-3	TRBJ2-1	many	TGTGCCAGCAGCCGGGGGGCTTCCTACAATGAGCAGTTCTTC	CASSRGASYNEQFF
.	TRBV2	TRBJ2-7	few	TGTGCCAGCAGCCCGGGGCTGCTGGAGCAGTACTTC	CASSPGLLEQYF
.	TRBV5-4	TRBJ2-1	few	TGTGCCAGCAGCCCGAGTAATTGGAATGAGCAGTTCTTC	CASSPSNWNEQFF
.	TRBV6-5	TRBJ2-2	few	TGTGCCAGCAGCTCAAACTACTTGACTCCTACTAAACGGAACACCGGGGAGCTGTTTTTT	CASSSNYLTPTKRNTGELFF